These 6 T cell receptor beta chains were sequenced from one sample in a study of beta chain features in type 1 diabetes. Notes on the study in general: Among patients with Type 1 diabetes, TCRB CDR3s were moderately but significantly shorter in every one of the four CD4+ subsets.

No antigen has been identified for these receptors. Every bit of the isolated RNA underwent reverse transcription, so sequencing read expressed TCRB transcripts. Generated by immunoSEQ multiplex PCR, the TCRdb table keeps only in-frame clones and is missing some. The repertoire includes 500,000 to 800,000 clones, under 15% of them detected once, and more than 0.1% sits in the top ten. The sample consisted of naive CD4+ T cells from blood. The receptors shown here come from a man in his thirties or forties with type 1 diabetes.

This clone was counted between two and nine times. The J gene is TRBJ1-4, the V gene TRBV7-9; D gene uncertain. CDR3 length: 14 residues. Trimming removed 5 bases from V and 8 bases from J, with 15 bases in between. CDR1 is SEHNR, CDR2 FQNEAQ, per germline (reference sequence). The CDR3: CASSPATNWEKLFF. The CDR3 region has the DNA TGTGCCAGCAGCCCAGCGACGAATTGGGAAAAACTGTTTTTT.

This clone was observed a few times. This rearrangement joins TRBV4-2 to TRBJ2-7; 12 nucleotides align to TRBD2. V was clipped by 2 bases and J by 0 bases; unmatched bases: 5. The CDR3 loop spans 17 amino acids. Germline lookup yields CDR1 LGHNA and CDR2 YNFKEQ. The CDR3 DNA follows: TGTGCCAGCAGCCAACGTACTAGCGGGGGGTACTCCTACGAGCAGTACTTC. Amino acids: CASSQRTSGGYSYEQYF.

V is TRBV5-1 and J is TRBJ2-5; 8 bases map to TRBD1. The CDR3 has 15 amino acids. Per germline, CDR1 SGHRS and CDR2 YFSETQ. J gave up 2 bases and V 4 bases, and 7 bases lay outside the gene matches. CDR3 bases: TGCGCCAGCAGCCAACGAGACAGGGGACAAGAGACCCAGTACTTC. It specifies CASSQRDRGQETQYF.

This clone was found a few times. V usage is TRBV5-1 and J usage is TRBJ1-1, with 7 bases that match TRBD1. The CDR3 runs to 13 residues. Germline lookup yields CDR1 SGHRS and CDR2 YFSETQ. J gave up 1 base and V 5 bases, and 2 bases lay outside the gene matches. CDR3 region: CASSHRGNTEAFF. Here the CDR3 DNA reads TGCGCCAGCAGTCACAGGGGGAACACTGAAGCTTTCTTT.

The CDR3 protein is CASSLVSGDYEQYF. CDR3 coding DNA: TGCGCCAGCAGCTTGGTTTCGGGAGACTACGAGCAGTACTTC. The chain uses TRBV5-1 and TRBJ2-7; a weak D match, TRBD2 (6 bases). CDR1 and CDR2 (germline): SGHRS, YFSETQ. The CDR3 loop spans 14 amino acids. Trimming pared 0 bases from V and 3 bases from J, leaving 10 bases between. Full variable domain (remainder filled in from reference TRBV5-1 and TRBJ2-7): KAGVTQTPRYLIKTRGQQVTLSCSPISGHRSVSWYQQTPGQGLQFLFEYFSETQRNKGNFPGRFSGRQFSNSRSEMNVSTLELGDSALYLCASSLVSGDYEQYFGPGTRLTVT.

In regard to this clone: This may be a read error: a much more frequent sequence differs by one nucleotide. V and J are TRBV7-6 and TRBJ2-7; 7 positions agree with TRBD1. The CDR3 covers 13 residues. Unmatched junction bases numbered 4, after V lost 5 bases and J lost 3 bases. The V gene's germline CDR1 is SGHVS and CDR2 FNYEAQ. In DNA form, the CDR3 reads TGTGCCAGCAGCCCGGGACAGTTCTACGAGCAGTACTTC. Amino acid sequence: CASSPGQFYEQYF.